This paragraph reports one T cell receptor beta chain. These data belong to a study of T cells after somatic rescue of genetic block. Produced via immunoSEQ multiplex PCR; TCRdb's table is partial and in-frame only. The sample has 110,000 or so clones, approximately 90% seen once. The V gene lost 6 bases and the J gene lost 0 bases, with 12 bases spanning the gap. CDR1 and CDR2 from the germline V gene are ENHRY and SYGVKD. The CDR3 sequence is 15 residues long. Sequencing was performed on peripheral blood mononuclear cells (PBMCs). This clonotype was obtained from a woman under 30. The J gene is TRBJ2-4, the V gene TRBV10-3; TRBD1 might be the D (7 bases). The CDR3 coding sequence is TGTGCCATCAGCGCGGGACAGTTAGCCAAAAACATTCAGTACTTC. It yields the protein CAISAGQLAKNIQYF.